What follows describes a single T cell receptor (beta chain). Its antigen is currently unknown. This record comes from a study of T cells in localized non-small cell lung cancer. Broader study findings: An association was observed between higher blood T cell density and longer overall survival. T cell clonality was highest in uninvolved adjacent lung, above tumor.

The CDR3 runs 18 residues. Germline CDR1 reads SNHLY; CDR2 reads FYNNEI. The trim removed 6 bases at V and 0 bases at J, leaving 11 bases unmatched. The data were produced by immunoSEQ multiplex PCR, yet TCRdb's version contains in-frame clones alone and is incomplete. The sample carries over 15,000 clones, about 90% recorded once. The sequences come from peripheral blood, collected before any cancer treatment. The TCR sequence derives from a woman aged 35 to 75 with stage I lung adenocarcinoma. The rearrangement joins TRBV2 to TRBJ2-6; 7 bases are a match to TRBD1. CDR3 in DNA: TGTGCCAGCAGAGATCCGACAGGGCCCCACTCTGGGGCCAACGTCCTGACTTTC. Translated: CASRDPTGPHSGANVLTF.